A selection of T cell receptor beta chains follows, all from one sample in a study of T cells in Graves' hyperthyroidism and ophthalmopathy. TCRdb processed the multiplex PCR reads anew with MiXCR; each CDR3 protein has one entry. The sample lists roughly 350,000 distinct CDR3 sequences; approximately 15% were seen once. Input material: blood. The receptor set was obtained from a woman aged 25 to 45 with Graves' hyperthyroidism. The CDR3 runs from the conserved cysteine through the conserved F or W. D genes are given only for firm matches. Clone sizes are given selectively: once, few, many, or a class where the clone is expanded.

v_gene	d_gene	j_gene	abundance	CDR3nt	CDR3aa
TRBV20-1	TRBD1	TRBJ1-5	many	TGCAGTGCTAGAGATACGCGGGACAGTTGGGATCAGCCCCAGCATTTT	CSARDTRDSWDQPQHF
TRBV20-1	.	TRBJ1-3	.	TGCAGTGCCACTCAGGGTACCTCTGGAAACACCATATATTTT	CSATQGTSGNTIYF
TRBV6-2/TRBV6-3	.	TRBJ2-7	many	TGTGCCAGCTGGAGGGCCTACGGGTCCTACGAGCAGTACTTC	CASWRAYGSYEQYF
TRBV9	TRBD1	TRBJ1-5	many	TGTGCCAGCAGCGAGGGTGACAGGGGGCCTAGCAATCAGCCCCAGCATTTT	CASSEGDRGPSNQPQHF
TRBV2	TRBD1	TRBJ2-6	once	TGTGCCAGCAGTCAACCGACAGGGATATCTGGGGCCAACGTCCTGACTTTC	CASSQPTGISGANVLTF
TRBV20-1	TRBD2	TRBJ2-7	.	TGCAGTGCTAGGACCCGGGAGGGCTACTACGAGCAGTACTTC	CSARTREGYYEQYF
TRBV28	.	TRBJ2-5	many	TGTGCCAGCAGTGGTTGGACTTCGCAGGGGGAGACCCAGTACTTC	CASSGWTSQGETQYF
TRBV18	TRBD1	TRBJ2-7	many	TGTGCCAGCTCCCCCGCCGGGACAGGGGGCAACGAGCAGTACTTC	CASSPAGTGGNEQYF
TRBV28	TRBD1	TRBJ2-7	many	TGTGCCAGCAGTCGGGACAGGGTTTACGAGCAGTACTTC	CASSRDRVYEQYF
TRBV28	.	TRBJ1-4	many	TGTGCCAGTGTTACCGGTGGTGGTGAAAAACTGTTTTTT	CASVTGGGEKLFF
TRBV7-9	TRBD2	TRBJ2-2	.	TGTGCCAGCAGCCCCCCCGGGACTAGCGGGAGCGGGGAGCTGTTTTTT	CASSPPGTSGSGELFF
TRBV5-5	.	TRBJ2-3	.	TGTGCCAGCAGCTTCGAGGGAGTAAGAACAGATACGCAGTATTTT	CASSFEGVRTDTQYF
TRBV27	TRBD2	TRBJ2-7	many	TGTGCCAGCAGTTTGGCCGGGACACAACTAGCGGGAGGACCGTACGAGCAGTACTTC	CASSLAGTQLAGGPYEQYF
TRBV4-2	.	TRBJ1-4	.	TGTGCCAGCAGCCAAGATCTGTCGGGAGAAAAACTGTTTTTT	CASSQDLSGEKLFF
TRBV2	TRBD2	TRBJ2-1	many	TGTGCCAGCAGTGAAGCTTATGAACTAGCGGGAGGTAGGGGCCATGAGCAGTTCTTC	CASSEAYELAGGRGHEQFF
TRBV27	.	TRBJ1-1	many	TGTGCCAGCAGTTTAGATTTGGGGGGGCGCGTTTCTGAAGCTTTCTTT	CASSLDLGGRVSEAFF
TRBV28	TRBD1	TRBJ2-7	many	TGTGCTGCAGAGGGGGCCACCTACGAGCAGTACTTC	CAAEGATYEQYF
TRBV19	.	TRBJ1-5	.	TGTGCCAGTGGCAGGCGGGGGCTGAACAATCAGCCCCAGCATTTT	CASGRRGLNNQPQHF
TRBV11-3	.	TRBJ2-5	.	TGTGCCAGCAGCTTAGGACGGACGGCGGCCCAAGAGACCCAGTACTTC	CASSLGRTAAQETQYF
TRBV5-1	TRBD2	TRBJ2-1	many	TGCGCCAGCAGCCGCGGGGGGGACGGGGCCTACAATGAGCAGTTCTTC	CASSRGGDGAYNEQFF
TRBV7-2	TRBD2	TRBJ2-2	many	TGTGCCAGCAGCCCGGGACTAGCGGGAGAAAACGGGGAGCTGTTTTTT	CASSPGLAGENGELFF
TRBV20-1	TRBD1	TRBJ1-2	many	TGCAGTGCTAGGGGGGACAGAGCCAACTATGGCTACACCTTC	CSARGDRANYGYTF
TRBV7-9	.	TRBJ2-1	many	TGTGCCAGCAGCTTTTTCCTTAACAATGAGCAGTTCTTC	CASSFFLNNEQFF
TRBV20-1	TRBD2	TRBJ2-7	.	TGCAGTGGAGCGGGAGGTAACTACGAGCAGTACTTC	CSGAGGNYEQYF
TRBV20-1	TRBD1	TRBJ1-1	many	TGCAGTTCTCTAGGACAGGGTCACACTGAAGCTTTCTTT	CSSLGQGHTEAFF
TRBV18	.	TRBJ2-5	few	TGTGCCAGCTCACCAGTCAGGGGCCAGAGGGAGACCCAGTACTTC	CASSPVRGQRETQYF
TRBV28	TRBD2	TRBJ2-7	few	TGTGCCAGCAGTTTACGCCTAGCGGGATCCTACGAGCAGTACTTC	CASSLRLAGSYEQYF
TRBV3-1	.	TRBJ2-5	.	TGTGCCAGCACCCTGGACTCCCCCAGGACCCAGTACTTC	CASTLDSPRTQYF
TRBV12-3/TRBV12-4	.	TRBJ1-5	many	TGTGCCAGCAGTTCACCAGGGAATCAGCCCCAGCATTTT	CASSSPGNQPQHF
TRBV11-1	TRBD1	TRBJ2-1	many	TGTGCCAGCAGCGGGACAGGCCTTTCCTACAATGAGCAGTTCTTC	CASSGTGLSYNEQFF
TRBV30	.	TRBJ1-5	.	TGTGCCTGGGCGGACGGGAGAGATCAGCCCCAGCATTTT	CAWADGRDQPQHF
TRBV5-1	.	TRBJ2-1	.	TGCGCCAGCAGCTTGGGAGGCGTTTACAATGAGCAGTTCTTC	CASSLGGVYNEQFF